The source of this T cell receptor beta chain is a study of T cells after posttransplantation cyclophosphamide. Treatment was busulfan-fludarabine conditioning, a marrow graft, and cyclophosphamide on days +3 and +4. The CDR3 is 15 residues long. V lost 5 bases to trimming and J lost 4 bases; unmatched junction nucleotides: 10. From germline, CDR1 is MDHEN and CDR2 SYDVKM. Repertoires were generated with immunoSEQ multiplex PCR, while TCRdb's copy carries only in-frame clones and drops some. The sample carries more than 4,500 clones, over 75% recorded once. This sequence originates from a male patient in his fifties or sixties who received an allogeneic stem cell transplant from a related donor and was CMV-positive. Some T cells may be provided by the graft donor. Sequencing was performed on CD4+ T cells sorted from blood, taken roughly 340 days after allogeneic stem cell transplant with posttransplant cyclophosphamide. The J gene is TRBJ2-7, the V gene TRBV28; 8 bases are shared with TRBD2. CDR3 nucleotide sequence: TGTGCCAGCAGTCTCCCCGGGACTAGGAAATACGAGCAGTACTTC. This sequence encodes CASSLPGTRKYEQYF.